This T cell receptor beta chain was sequenced for a study of control samples from healthy donors and cancer patients. The protocol was immunoSEQ multiplex PCR, while the TCRdb copy is restricted to in-frame clones and leaves out a portion. Of 400,000 to 500,000 clones listed, around nine tenths are singletons. Trimming shortened V by 3 bases and J by 3 bases, and 6 bases separated the two germline ends. The length of the CDR3 is 13 residues. The sample comprised PBMCs. The sequence came from a man in his forties or fifties with head and neck cancer. The chain couples TRBV12-3 or TRBV12-4 to TRBJ2-1; D gene ambiguous. CDR3 residues: CASSLSYYNEQFF. The CDR3 DNA reads TGTGCCAGCAGTTTGTCTTACTACAATGAGCAGTTCTTC.